Listed below are T cell receptor beta chains from one sample, sequenced in a study of blood T cell repertoires in COVID-19. This table comes from immunoSEQ multiplex PCR, and its TCRdb copy is limited to in-frame clones, with some not included. The sample includes over 50,000 clones, about 89% of them seen just once. Sequencing was carried out using peripheral blood. The receptors were gathered from a man aged 55-75 years with acute or convalescent COVID-19. CDR3s include the opening cysteine and the closing phenylalanine or tryptophan. The D gene is left open where the match is weak. The listing skips clone size in some rows; elsewhere it reads once, few, many or a size class.

V	D	size	length	J	CDR3	DNA
TRBV9	NA	NA	13	TRBJ1-5	CASSRTGGGPQHF	TGTGCCAGCAGCCGGACTGGGGGCGGGCCCCAGCATTTT
TRBV18	TRBD1	once	16	TRBJ1-6	CASSPAGQGNNSPLHF	TGTGCCAGCTCACCAGCGGGACAGGGGAATAATTCACCCCTCCACTTT
TRBV19	NA	NA	16	TRBJ2-5	CASSTRGVPGGETQYF	TGTGCCAGTAGTACCAGGGGGGTCCCAGGAGGAGAGACCCAGTACTTC
TRBV7-7	TRBD1	NA	20	TRBJ2-5	CASSYRTGGLGLANQETQYF	TGTGCCAGCAGCTACCGGACAGGGGGCTTGGGGCTAGCGAACCAAGAGACCCAGTACTTC
TRBV28	NA	NA	16	TRBJ2-3	CASTLSGILGGDTQYF	TGTGCCAGCACCCTGTCCGGGATCCTGGGAGGAGATACGCAGTATTTT
TRBV5-4	NA	NA	13	TRBJ1-1	CASSVVSNTEAFF	TGTGCCAGCAGCGTGGTGAGCAACACTGAAGCTTTCTTT
TRBV5-4	NA	many	17	TRBJ1-4	CASSLGPPGRRSEKLFF	TGTGCCAGCAGCTTGGGCCCTCCAGGGCGCAGGAGTGAAAAACTGTTTTTT
TRBV10-3	TRBD1	NA	14	TRBJ1-2	CAIRKDRATGGYTF	TGTGCCATCAGGAAGGACAGGGCTACTGGTGGCTACACCTTC
TRBV20-1	NA	NA	15	TRBJ1-4	CSASGTGGGNEKLFF	TGCAGTGCTAGTGGGACGGGAGGGGGTAATGAAAAACTGTTTTTT
TRBV29-1	NA	NA	17	TRBJ1-1	CSVEGGADGTLGLEAFF	TGCAGCGTGGAGGGGGGGGCAGACGGCACTTTAGGCCTTGAAGCTTTCTTT
TRBV5-1	NA	NA	15	TRBJ1-6	CASSLGPKGNSPLHF	TGCGCCAGCAGCCTAGGTCCCAAAGGTAATTCACCCCTCCACTTT
TRBV10-2	TRBD1	NA	12	TRBJ1-4	CASSGTGGGLFF	TGCGCCAGCAGTGGGACAGGGGGCGGTCTGTTTTTT
TRBV11-2	NA	NA	17	TRBJ2-3	CASSSLGRTPDKDTQYF	TGTGCCAGCAGCTCGCTGGGGCGGACCCCAGATAAAGATACGCAGTATTTT
TRBV7-9	NA	NA	15	TRBJ2-7	CASSTTLAASYEQYF	TGTGCCAGCAGCACCACATTGGCGGCCTCCTACGAGCAGTACTTC
TRBV5-4	NA	NA	14	TRBJ1-2	CASRQQGGNYGYTF	TGTGCCAGCAGACAACAGGGCGGTAACTATGGCTACACCTTC
TRBV7-2	NA	NA	14	TRBJ2-4	CASSLRGAKNIQYF	TGTGCCAGCAGCTTACGGGGGGCCAAAAACATTCAGTACTTC
TRBV7-2	NA	NA	13	TRBJ1-5	CASSLGGRSAQHF	TGTGCCAGCAGCTTAGGGGGCCGGTCAGCCCAGCATTTT
TRBV6-2/TRBV6-3	TRBD1	NA	16	TRBJ1-5	CASSRTGTGAKQPQHF	TGTGCCAGCAGTCGTACCGGGACAGGGGCGAAACAGCCCCAGCATTTT
TRBV4-3	NA	NA	15	TRBJ1-2	CASSRQGTPGDGYTF	TGCGCCAGCAGCCGCCAAGGGACCCCAGGGGATGGCTACACCTTC
TRBV27	NA	NA	13	TRBJ2-7	CASRSGTNYEQYF	TGTGCCAGCAGGAGCGGGACAAACTACGAGCAGTACTTC